The rows below give T cell receptor beta chains drawn from one sample of a study of blood T cell repertoires in COVID-19. Using immunoSEQ multiplex PCR, the repertoire was profiled, and TCRdb retains in-frame clones only, with some absent. The data contain approximately 250,000 clones, around 89% of them singletons. Sequencing was carried out using PBMCs or T cells enriched from blood (not recorded which). The receptors originated from a woman aged 35 to 49 with acute COVID-19. Both conserved end residues are part of each CDR3. The order of the fields is clone size, J gene, V gene, D gene, CDR3 protein, CDR3 DNA. D genes are given only for firm matches. Part of the rows lack a size; the others show once, few, many or a class for expanded clones.

abundance: NA; j_gene: TRBJ2-1; v_gene: TRBV10-1; d_gene: TRBD2; CDR3aa: CASSPMRGNEQFF; CDR3nt: TGCGCCAGCAGTCCCATGCGGGGGAATGAGCAGTTCTTC
abundance: NA; j_gene: TRBJ1-2; v_gene: TRBV3-1/TRBV3-2; d_gene: NA; CDR3aa: CASSHGPGSYGYTF; CDR3nt: TGTGCCAGCAGCCACGGACCGGGGAGCTATGGCTACACCTTC
abundance: NA; j_gene: TRBJ1-6; v_gene: TRBV6-5; d_gene: NA; CDR3aa: CASSSRGRDSPLHF; CDR3nt: TGTGCCAGCAGTTCCCGGGGAAGGGATTCACCCCTCCACTTT
abundance: NA; j_gene: TRBJ2-1; v_gene: TRBV7-9; d_gene: TRBD2; CDR3aa: CASSLAGTSDTLNEQFF; CDR3nt: TGTGCCAGCAGCTTAGCCGGGACTAGCGACACTCTTAATGAGCAGTTCTTC
abundance: NA; j_gene: TRBJ1-4; v_gene: TRBV7-9; d_gene: NA; CDR3aa: CASSSPQVFNEKLFF; CDR3nt: TGTGCCAGCAGCTCCCCACAGGTGTTCAATGAAAAACTGTTTTTT
abundance: many; j_gene: TRBJ1-5; v_gene: TRBV19; d_gene: NA; CDR3aa: CASAGGAGNQPQHF; CDR3nt: TGTGCCAGTGCGGGGGGGGCAGGTAATCAGCCCCAGCATTTT
abundance: NA; j_gene: TRBJ1-1; v_gene: TRBV20-1; d_gene: NA; CDR3aa: CSARKEAEAFF; CDR3nt: TGCAGTGCTAGGAAGGAGGCTGAAGCTTTCTTT
abundance: once; j_gene: TRBJ2-5; v_gene: TRBV5-1; d_gene: NA; CDR3aa: CASSLALTDQETQYF; CDR3nt: TGCGCCAGCAGCTTGGCCCTGACAGACCAAGAGACCCAGTACTTC
abundance: few; j_gene: TRBJ1-5; v_gene: TRBV15; d_gene: TRBD1; CDR3aa: CATETGTGVSNQPQHF; CDR3nt: TGTGCCACCGAGACCGGGACAGGGGTTAGCAATCAGCCCCAGCATTTT
abundance: NA; j_gene: TRBJ2-5; v_gene: TRBV19; d_gene: NA; CDR3aa: CASSNTGLRETQYF; CDR3nt: TGTGCCAGTAGTAACACAGGCCTCCGAGAGACCCAGTACTTC
abundance: NA; j_gene: TRBJ2-6; v_gene: TRBV18; d_gene: TRBD1; CDR3aa: CASSKAGGSSGANVLTF; CDR3nt: TGTGCCAGCTCAAAAGCAGGGGGCAGCTCTGGGGCCAACGTCCTGACTTTC
abundance: NA; j_gene: TRBJ2-5; v_gene: TRBV5-8; d_gene: NA; CDR3aa: CASSLAGVIRETQYF; CDR3nt: TGTGCCAGCAGCTTGGCGGGAGTAATTAGGGAGACCCAGTACTTC
abundance: NA; j_gene: TRBJ1-5; v_gene: TRBV24-1; d_gene: NA; CDR3aa: CATSEGGDSNQPQHF; CDR3nt: TGTGCCACCAGTGAAGGAGGGGATAGCAATCAGCCCCAGCATTTT
abundance: NA; j_gene: TRBJ2-3; v_gene: TRBV10-3; d_gene: NA; CDR3aa: CAISDLLGSLSTDTQYF; CDR3nt: TGTGCCATCAGTGATCTCTTGGGCAGCCTTAGCACAGATACGCAGTATTTT
abundance: NA; j_gene: TRBJ1-3; v_gene: TRBV19; d_gene: NA; CDR3aa: CASSFDNSGNTIYF; CDR3nt: TGTGCCAGTAGCTTTGACAACTCTGGAAACACCATATATTTT
abundance: NA; j_gene: TRBJ2-2; v_gene: TRBV7-3; d_gene: NA; CDR3aa: CASSLDTGELFF; CDR3nt: TGTGCCAGCAGCCTAGACACCGGGGAGCTGTTTTTT
abundance: NA; j_gene: TRBJ2-1; v_gene: TRBV7-2; d_gene: TRBD1; CDR3aa: CASSSPVGTGGVNEQFF; CDR3nt: TGTGCCAGCAGCTCCCCGGTGGGGACAGGGGGGGTCAATGAGCAGTTCTTC
abundance: NA; j_gene: TRBJ1-4; v_gene: TRBV5-1; d_gene: TRBD1; CDR3aa: CASSLGQGHLNEKLFF; CDR3nt: TGCGCCAGCAGCTTGGGACAGGGACACCTTAATGAAAAACTGTTTTTT
abundance: NA; j_gene: TRBJ1-2; v_gene: TRBV7-9; d_gene: TRBD1; CDR3aa: CASSLTGGYGYTF; CDR3nt: TGTGCCAGCAGCCTTACAGGGGGCTATGGCTACACCTTC